These T cell receptor beta chains were read from a single sample in a study of T-cell memory formation after mild COVID-19. TCRdb reanalysed the 5' RACE reads using MiXCR and keeps one entry per CDR3 protein. The data hold roughly 130,000 distinct CDR3 sequences, with roughly 15% observed a single time. Sequenced: PBMCs or a T cell subset sorted from them (not recorded which). These TCRs come from an adult woman who had mild COVID-19 (a few samples of this study predate the infection). Cell type and time point are not known. Both conserved end residues are part of each CDR3. The D gene is left open where the match is weak. The listing skips clone size in some rows; elsewhere it reads once, few, many or a size class.

TRBJ1-5 | TRBV12-3/TRBV12-4 | - | - | CASSFGQGQPQHF | TGTGCCAGCAGTTTCGGGCAGGGCCAGCCCCAGCATTTT
TRBJ1-1 | TRBV20-1 | - | - | CSARKRGTEAFF | TGCAGTGCTAGGAAGCGTGGGACTGAAGCTTTCTTT
TRBJ2-3 | TRBV5-1 | few | TRBD2 | CASSPRTVGRGDTQYF | TGCGCCAGCAGCCCTCGGACAGTCGGGAGGGGAGATACGCAGTATTTT
TRBJ2-3 | TRBV7-9 | few | TRBD2 | CASSPKGLAGSTDTQYF | TGTGCCAGCAGCCCAAAAGGACTAGCGGGGAGCACAGATACGCAGTATTTT
TRBJ2-1 | TRBV19 | - | TRBD1 | CASNPGGFYNEQFF | TGTGCCAGTAATCCAGGGGGCTTTTACAATGAGCAGTTCTTC
TRBJ1-3 | TRBV7-8 | few | TRBD1 | CASSLGQGARGNTIYF | TGTGCCAGCAGCTTGGGACAGGGGGCGAGGGGAAACACCATATATTTT
TRBJ2-1 | TRBV19 | once | TRBD1 | CASSLPGQGYEQFF | TGTGCCAGTAGCCTACCGGGACAGGGGTATGAGCAGTTCTTC
TRBJ1-2 | TRBV24-1 | - | TRBD1 | CATSDGDRGTYGYTF | TGTGCCACCAGTGATGGGGACAGGGGGACCTATGGCTACACCTTC
TRBJ2-3 | TRBV11-1 | - | - | CASSGWDSPYTQYF | TGTGCCAGCAGCGGATGGGACTCCCCCTATACGCAGTATTTT
TRBJ1-1 | TRBV5-1 | few | - | CASSWGDTSVTEAFF | TGCGCCAGCAGCTGGGGGGACACTTCGGTCACTGAAGCTTTCTTT
TRBJ2-5 | TRBV7-2 | once | TRBD2 | CASSFGLAGETQYF | TGTGCCAGCAGCTTCGGTCTAGCGGGAGAGACCCAGTACTTC
TRBJ1-1 | TRBV4-2 | few | TRBD1 | CASSQEGDSWDEAFF | TGTGCCAGCAGCCAAGAGGGGGACAGTTGGGATGAAGCTTTCTTT
TRBJ2-5 | TRBV29-1 | - | TRBD1 | CSAESPGQVETQYF | TGCAGCGCTGAAAGTCCGGGACAGGTAGAGACCCAGTACTTC
TRBJ2-7 | TRBV12-3/TRBV12-4 | few | - | CASSLWSAYEQYF | TGTGCCAGCAGTCTGTGGAGCGCTTACGAGCAGTACTTC
TRBJ2-7 | TRBV18 | few | - | CASSRGPSSYEQYF | TGTGCCAGCTCACGGGGGCCCTCTTCCTACGAGCAGTACTTC
TRBJ2-7 | TRBV12-3/TRBV12-4 | few | - | CASSFGTTSSYEQYF | TGTGCCAGCAGTTTCGGGACCACTAGCTCCTACGAGCAGTACTTC
TRBJ2-7 | TRBV4-3 | few | - | CASSQGREALDEQYF | TGCGCCAGCAGCCAAGGTCGAGAGGCTCTGGACGAGCAGTACTTC
TRBJ2-3 | TRBV27 | - | TRBD2 | CASSPRTSGMAADTQYF | TGTGCCAGCAGCCCGCGGACTAGCGGGATGGCCGCAGATACGCAGTATTTT
TRBJ2-1 | TRBV2 | - | - | CASSDPGTRAIGSF | TGTGCCAGCAGTGACCCAGGGACCCGGGCGATCGGGTCCTTC
TRBJ2-7 | TRBV9 | many | - | CASSVRPGLPWGEQYF | TGTGCCAGCAGCGTTCGCCCGGGACTCCCTTGGGGAGAGCAGTACTTC
TRBJ1-2 | TRBV20-1 | - | - | CSALWGGLGYTF | TGCAGTGCCCTTTGGGGAGGGCTAGGCTACACCTTC
TRBJ1-1 | TRBV7-9 | - | - | CASSFRWGGEDTEAFF | TGTGCCAGCAGCTTTAGGTGGGGGGGCGAGGACACTGAAGCTTTCTTT
TRBJ1-2 | TRBV29-1 | - | - | CSVGWAYGAGYTF | TGCAGCGTTGGTTGGGCTTACGGGGCTGGCTACACCTTC
TRBJ1-6 | TRBV9 | few | - | CASSVTGINSPLHF | TGTGCCAGCAGCGTTACAGGGATTAATTCACCCCTCCACTTT
TRBJ2-3 | TRBV7-2 | few | - | CASSRLGGGSDTQYF | TGTGCCAGCAGTAGACTCGGGGGTGGTTCAGATACGCAGTATTTT
TRBJ2-1 | TRBV9 | - | - | CASSVAGDNEQFF | TGTGCCAGCAGCGTAGCAGGGGACAATGAGCAGTTCTTC
TRBJ2-7 | TRBV2 | - | - | CASSEEGPQYF | TGTGCCAGCAGCGAGGAGGGTCCTCAGTACTTC
TRBJ2-1 | TRBV19 | - | - | CASREGGEQFF | TGTGCCAGCAGAGAGGGGGGGGAGCAGTTCTTC
TRBJ1-4 | TRBV24-1 | - | TRBD1 | CATSPGQASNEKLFF | TGTGCCACCAGTCCCGGACAGGCTTCTAATGAAAAACTGTTTTTT
TRBJ2-3 | TRBV7-2 | - | TRBD2 | CASSSRAGGPTDTQYF | TGTGCCAGCAGCTCCCGAGCGGGGGGGCCTACAGATACGCAGTATTTT
TRBJ2-5 | TRBV6-6 | - | - | CASSPAVGVETQYF | TGTGCCAGCAGTCCGGCGGTGGGAGTGGAGACCCAGTACTTC